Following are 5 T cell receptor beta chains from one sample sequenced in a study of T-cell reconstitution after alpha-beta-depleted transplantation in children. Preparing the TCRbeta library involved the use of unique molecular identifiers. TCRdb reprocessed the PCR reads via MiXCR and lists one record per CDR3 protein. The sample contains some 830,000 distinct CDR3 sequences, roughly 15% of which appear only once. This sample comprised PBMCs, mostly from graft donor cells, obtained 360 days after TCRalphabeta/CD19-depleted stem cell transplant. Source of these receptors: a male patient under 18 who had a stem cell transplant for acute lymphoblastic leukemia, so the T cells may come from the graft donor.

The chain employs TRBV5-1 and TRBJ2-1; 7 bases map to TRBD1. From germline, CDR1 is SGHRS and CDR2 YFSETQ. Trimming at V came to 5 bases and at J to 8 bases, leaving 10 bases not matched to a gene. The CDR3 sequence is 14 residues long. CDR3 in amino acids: CASSKTYRGHEQFF. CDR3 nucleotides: TGCGCCAGCAGTAAGACTTACAGGGGCCATGAGCAGTTCTTC.

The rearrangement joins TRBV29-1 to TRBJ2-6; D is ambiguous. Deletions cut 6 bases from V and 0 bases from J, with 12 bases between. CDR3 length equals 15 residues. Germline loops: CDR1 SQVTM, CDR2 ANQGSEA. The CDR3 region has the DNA TGCAGCGTGGGCAGCTCTATCTCTGGGGCCAACGTCCTGACTTTC. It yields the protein CSVGSSISGANVLTF.

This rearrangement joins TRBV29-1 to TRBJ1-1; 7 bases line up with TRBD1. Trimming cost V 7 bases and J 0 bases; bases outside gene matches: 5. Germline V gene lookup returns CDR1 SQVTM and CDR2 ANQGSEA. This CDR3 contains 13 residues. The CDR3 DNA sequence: TGCAGCGCCGAGACAGGGTTGAACACTGAAGCTTTCTTT. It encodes CSAETGLNTEAFF. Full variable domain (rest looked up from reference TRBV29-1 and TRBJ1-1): SAVISQKPSRDICQRGTSLTIQCQVDSQVTMMFWYRQQPGQSLTLIATANQGSEATYESGFVIDKFPISRPNLTFSTLTVSNMSPEDSSIYLCSAETGLNTEAFFGQGTRLTVV.

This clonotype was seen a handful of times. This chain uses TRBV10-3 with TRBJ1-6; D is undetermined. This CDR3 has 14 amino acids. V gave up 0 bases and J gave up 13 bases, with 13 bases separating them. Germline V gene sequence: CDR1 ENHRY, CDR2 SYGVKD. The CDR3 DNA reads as TGTGCCATCAGTGAGTCGGGATGGGAGTCCCCCCTCCACTTT. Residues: CAISESGWESPLHF.

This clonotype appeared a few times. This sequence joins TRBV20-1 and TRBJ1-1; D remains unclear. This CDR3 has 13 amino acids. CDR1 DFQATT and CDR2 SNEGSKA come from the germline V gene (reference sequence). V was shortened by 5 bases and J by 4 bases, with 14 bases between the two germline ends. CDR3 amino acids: CSAPLGGPTEAFF. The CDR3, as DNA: TGCAGTGCTCCCCTCGGAGGGCCCACTGAAGCTTTCTTT.